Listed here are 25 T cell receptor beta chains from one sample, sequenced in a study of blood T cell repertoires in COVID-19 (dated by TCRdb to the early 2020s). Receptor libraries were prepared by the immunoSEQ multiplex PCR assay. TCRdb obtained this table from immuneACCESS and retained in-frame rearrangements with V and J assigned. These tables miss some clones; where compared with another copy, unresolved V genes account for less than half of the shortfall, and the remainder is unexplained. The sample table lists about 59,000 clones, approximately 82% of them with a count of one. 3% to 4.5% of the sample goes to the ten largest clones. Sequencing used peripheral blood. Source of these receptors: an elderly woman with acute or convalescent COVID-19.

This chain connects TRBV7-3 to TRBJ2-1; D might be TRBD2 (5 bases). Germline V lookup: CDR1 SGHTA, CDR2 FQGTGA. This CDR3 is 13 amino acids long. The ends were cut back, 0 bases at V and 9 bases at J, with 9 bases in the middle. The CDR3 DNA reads TGTGCCAGCAGCTTAACTCAGACTACTGAGCAGTTCTTC. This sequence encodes CASSLTQTTEQFF.

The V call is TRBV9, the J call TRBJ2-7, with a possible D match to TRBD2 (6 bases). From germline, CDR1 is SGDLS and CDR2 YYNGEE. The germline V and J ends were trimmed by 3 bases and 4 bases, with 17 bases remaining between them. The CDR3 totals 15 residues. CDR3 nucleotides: TGTGCCAGCAGCGCCACCCAGGCCGGGGGTTACGAGCAGTACTTC. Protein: CASSATQAGGYEQYF. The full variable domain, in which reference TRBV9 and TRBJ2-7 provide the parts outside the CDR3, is DSGVTQTPKHLITATGQRVTLRCSPRSGDLSVYWYQQSLDQGLQFLIQYYNGEERAKGNILERFSAQQFPDLHSELNLSSLELGDSALYFCASSATQAGGYEQYFGPGTRLTVT.

The CDR3 sequence: CASSYFGGAFGYTF. As DNA, the CDR3 is TGTGCCAGCAGTTACTTCGGGGGGGCGTTTGGCTACACCTTC. The chain links TRBV6-5 to TRBJ1-2, with D possibly matching TRBD1 (6 bases). This CDR3 is 14 amino acids long. The germline CDR1 and CDR2 sequences are MNHEY and SVGAGI. Trimming stripped 1 base from V and 7 bases from J, with 13 bases between.

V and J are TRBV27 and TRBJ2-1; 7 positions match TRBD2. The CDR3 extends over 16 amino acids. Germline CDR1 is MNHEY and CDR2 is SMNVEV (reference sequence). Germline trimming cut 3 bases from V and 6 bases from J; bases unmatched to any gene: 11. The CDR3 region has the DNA TGTGCCAGCAGTTTCATGACGAGCGGGAATATCAATGAGCAGTTCTTC. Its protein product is CASSFMTSGNINEQFF.

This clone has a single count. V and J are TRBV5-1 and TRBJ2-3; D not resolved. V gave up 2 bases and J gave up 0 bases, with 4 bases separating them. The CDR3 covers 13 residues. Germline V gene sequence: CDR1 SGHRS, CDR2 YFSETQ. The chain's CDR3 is CASSFGSTDTQYF. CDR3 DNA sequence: TGCGCCAGCAGCTTCGGTAGCACAGATACGCAGTATTTT. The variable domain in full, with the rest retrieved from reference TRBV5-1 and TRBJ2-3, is KAGVTQTPRYLIKTRGQQVTLSCSPISGHRSVSWYQQTPGQGLQFLFEYFSETQRNKGNFPGRFSGRQFSNSRSEMNVSTLELGDSALYLCASSFGSTDTQYFGPGTRLTVL.

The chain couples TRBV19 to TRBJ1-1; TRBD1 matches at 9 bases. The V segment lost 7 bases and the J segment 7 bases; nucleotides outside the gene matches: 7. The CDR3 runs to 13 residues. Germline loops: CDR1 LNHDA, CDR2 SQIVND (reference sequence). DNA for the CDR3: TGTGCCAGTACAAACGACAGGGGGGTTGAAGCTTTCTTT. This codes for CASTNDRGVEAFF.

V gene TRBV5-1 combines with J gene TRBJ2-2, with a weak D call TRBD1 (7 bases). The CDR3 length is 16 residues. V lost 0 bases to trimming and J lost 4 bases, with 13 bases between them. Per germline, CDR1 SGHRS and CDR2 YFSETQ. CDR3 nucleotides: TGCGCCAGCAGCTTGGGGTCAGGGGGGACCACCGGGGAGCTGTTTTTT. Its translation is CASSLGSGGTTGELFF.

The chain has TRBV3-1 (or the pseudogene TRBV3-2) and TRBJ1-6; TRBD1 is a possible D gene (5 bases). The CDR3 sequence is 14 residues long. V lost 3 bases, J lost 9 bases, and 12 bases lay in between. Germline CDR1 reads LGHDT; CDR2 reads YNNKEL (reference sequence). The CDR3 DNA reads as TGTGCCAGCAGCCAGTGGGGGGGACGTTCACCCCTCCACTTT. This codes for CASSQWGGRSPLHF.

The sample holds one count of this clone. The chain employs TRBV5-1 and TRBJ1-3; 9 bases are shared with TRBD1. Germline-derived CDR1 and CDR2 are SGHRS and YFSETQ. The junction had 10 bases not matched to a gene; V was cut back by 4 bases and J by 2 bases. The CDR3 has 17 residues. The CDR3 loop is CASSGAAGTGPGNTIYF. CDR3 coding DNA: TGCGCCAGCAGCGGGGCGGCTGGGACAGGGCCTGGAAACACCATATATTTT.

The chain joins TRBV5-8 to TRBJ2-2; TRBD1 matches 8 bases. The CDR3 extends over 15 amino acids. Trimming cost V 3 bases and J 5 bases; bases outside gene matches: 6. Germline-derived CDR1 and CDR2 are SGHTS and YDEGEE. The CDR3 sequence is CASSSGQGWTGELFF. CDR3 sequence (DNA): TGTGCCAGCAGCTCCGGACAGGGTTGGACCGGGGAGCTGTTTTTT.

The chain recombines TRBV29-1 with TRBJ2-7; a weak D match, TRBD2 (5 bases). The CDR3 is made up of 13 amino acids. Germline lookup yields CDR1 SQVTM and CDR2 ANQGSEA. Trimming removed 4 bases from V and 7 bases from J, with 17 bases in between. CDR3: CSVARAPGEEQYF. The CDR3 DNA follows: TGCAGCGTTGCGAGGGCCCCCGGGGAGGAGCAGTACTTC.

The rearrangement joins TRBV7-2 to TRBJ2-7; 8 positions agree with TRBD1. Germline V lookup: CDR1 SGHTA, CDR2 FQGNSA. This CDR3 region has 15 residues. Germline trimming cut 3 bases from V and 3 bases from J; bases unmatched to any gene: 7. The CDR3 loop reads CASSFFVGQVYEQYF. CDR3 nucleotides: TGTGCCAGCAGCTTCTTTGTGGGACAGGTCTACGAGCAGTACTTC. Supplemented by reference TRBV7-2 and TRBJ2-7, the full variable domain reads GAGVSQSPSNKVTEKGKDVELRCDPISGHTALYWYRQSLGQGLEFLIYFQGNSAPDKSGLPSDRFSAERTGGSVSTLTIQRTQQEDSAVYLCASSFFVGQVYEQYFGPGTRLTVT.

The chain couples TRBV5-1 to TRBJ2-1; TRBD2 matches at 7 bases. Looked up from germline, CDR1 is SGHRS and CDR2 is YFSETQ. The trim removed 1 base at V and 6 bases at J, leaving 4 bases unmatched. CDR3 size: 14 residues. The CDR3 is CASSLTGGGNEQFF. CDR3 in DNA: TGCGCCAGCAGCTTGACCGGCGGGGGCAATGAGCAGTTCTTC.

The DNA for the CDR3 is TGTGCCAGCAGTTCGGGGACAGGGGGGACTAATCAGCCCCAGCATTTT. Its protein product is CASSSGTGGTNQPQHF. J is TRBJ1-5 and V is TRBV27, with 11 bases lining up with TRBD1. This CDR3 is 16 amino acids long. In germline, CDR1 is MNHEY, CDR2 SMNVEV (reference sequence). With 4 bases clipped from V and 4 bases from J, the junction kept 6 bases outside the gene matches.

The CDR3 here is CASTDDGANEQYF. The DNA for the CDR3 is TGCGCCAGCACGGATGACGGAGCGAACGAGCAGTACTTC. The chain links TRBV10-1 to TRBJ2-7; no firm D call. The CDR3 spans 13 residues. V was pared by 7 bases and J by 5 bases, with 15 bases between. Germline V CDR1 and CDR2: WNHNN, SYGVQD (reference sequence).

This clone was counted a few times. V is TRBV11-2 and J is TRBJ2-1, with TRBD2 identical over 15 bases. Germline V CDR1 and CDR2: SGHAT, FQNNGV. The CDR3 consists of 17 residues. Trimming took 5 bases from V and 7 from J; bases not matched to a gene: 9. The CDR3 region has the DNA TGTGCCAGCAGCCCAGGACTAGCGGGAGGGCCAGGAAATGAGCAGTTCTTC. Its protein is CASSPGLAGGPGNEQFF.

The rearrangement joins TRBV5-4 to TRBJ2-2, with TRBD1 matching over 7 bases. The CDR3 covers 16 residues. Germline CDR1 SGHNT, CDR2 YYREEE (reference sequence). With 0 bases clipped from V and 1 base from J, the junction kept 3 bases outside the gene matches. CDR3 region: CASSLAWDRNTGELFF. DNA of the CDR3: TGTGCCAGCAGCTTGGCCTGGGACAGGAACACCGGGGAGCTGTTTTTT.

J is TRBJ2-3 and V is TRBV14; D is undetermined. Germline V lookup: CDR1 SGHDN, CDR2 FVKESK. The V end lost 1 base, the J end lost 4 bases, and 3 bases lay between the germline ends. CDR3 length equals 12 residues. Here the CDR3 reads CASSQVADTQYF. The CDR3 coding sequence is TGTGCCAGCAGCCAAGTCGCAGATACGCAGTATTTT.

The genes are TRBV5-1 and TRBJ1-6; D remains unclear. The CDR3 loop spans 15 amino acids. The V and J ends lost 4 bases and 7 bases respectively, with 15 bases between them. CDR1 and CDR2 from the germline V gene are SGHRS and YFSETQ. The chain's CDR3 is CASSPEGGNNSPLHF. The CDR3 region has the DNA TGCGCCAGCAGCCCCGAGGGAGGGAACAATTCACCCCTCCACTTT. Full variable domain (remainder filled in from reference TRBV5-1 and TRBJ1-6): KAGVTQTPRYLIKTRGQQVTLSCSPISGHRSVSWYQQTPGQGLQFLFEYFSETQRNKGNFPGRFSGRQFSNSRSEMNVSTLELGDSALYLCASSPEGGNNSPLHFGNGTRLTVT.

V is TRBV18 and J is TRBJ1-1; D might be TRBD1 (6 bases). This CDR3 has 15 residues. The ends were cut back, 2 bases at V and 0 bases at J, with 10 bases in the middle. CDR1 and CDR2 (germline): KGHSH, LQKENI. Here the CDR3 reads CASSPDRTMNTEAFF. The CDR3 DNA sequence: TGTGCCAGCTCACCAGACAGGACAATGAACACTGAAGCTTTCTTT.

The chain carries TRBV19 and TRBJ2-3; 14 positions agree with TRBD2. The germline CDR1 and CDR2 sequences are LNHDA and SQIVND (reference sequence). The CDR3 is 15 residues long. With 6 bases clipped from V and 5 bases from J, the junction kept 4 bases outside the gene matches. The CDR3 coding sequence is TGTGCCAGTAGAACGGGACTAGCGGGAGAAGATACGCAGTATTTT. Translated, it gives CASRTGLAGEDTQYF.

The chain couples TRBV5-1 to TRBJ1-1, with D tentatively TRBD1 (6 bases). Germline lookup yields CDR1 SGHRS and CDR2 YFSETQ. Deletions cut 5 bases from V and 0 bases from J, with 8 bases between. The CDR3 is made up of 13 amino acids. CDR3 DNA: TGCGCCAGCAGAACAGGGATGAACACTGAAGCTTTCTTT. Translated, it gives CASRTGMNTEAFF.

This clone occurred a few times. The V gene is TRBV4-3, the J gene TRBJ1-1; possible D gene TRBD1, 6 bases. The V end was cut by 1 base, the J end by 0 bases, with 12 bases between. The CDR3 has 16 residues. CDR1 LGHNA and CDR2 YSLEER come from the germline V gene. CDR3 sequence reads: CASSQATGTLNTEAFF. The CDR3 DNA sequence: TGCGCCAGCAGCCAAGCCACCGGGACATTGAACACTGAAGCTTTCTTT.

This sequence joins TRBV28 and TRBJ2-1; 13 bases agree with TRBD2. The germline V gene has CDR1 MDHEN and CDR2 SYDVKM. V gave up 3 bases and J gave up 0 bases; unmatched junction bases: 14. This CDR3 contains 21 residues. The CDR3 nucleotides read TGTGCCAGCAGTTTGGTTTTTAGGGGACTAGCGGGACAAAGCTCCTACAATGAGCAGTTCTTC. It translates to CASSLVFRGLAGQSSYNEQFF.

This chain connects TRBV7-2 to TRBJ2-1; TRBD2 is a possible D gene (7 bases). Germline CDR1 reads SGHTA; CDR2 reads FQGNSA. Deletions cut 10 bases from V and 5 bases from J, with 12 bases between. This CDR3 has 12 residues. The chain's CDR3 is CATQGRDNEQFF. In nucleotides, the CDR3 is TGTGCCACCCAGGGGAGGGACAATGAGCAGTTCTTC.